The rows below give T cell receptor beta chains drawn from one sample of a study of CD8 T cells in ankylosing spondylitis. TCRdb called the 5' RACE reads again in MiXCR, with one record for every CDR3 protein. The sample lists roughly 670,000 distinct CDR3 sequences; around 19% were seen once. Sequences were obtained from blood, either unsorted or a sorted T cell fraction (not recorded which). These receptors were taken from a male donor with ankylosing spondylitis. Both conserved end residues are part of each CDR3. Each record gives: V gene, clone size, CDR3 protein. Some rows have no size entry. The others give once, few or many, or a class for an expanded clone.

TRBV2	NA	CASSDTTGGIGELFF
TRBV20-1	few	CSTQRGARTDTQYF
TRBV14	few	CASSQDGGNIQYF
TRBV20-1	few	CSARDSGGGSTDTQYF
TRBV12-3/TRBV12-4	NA	CASSSRAGSYEQYF
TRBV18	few	CASSPEGNGELFF
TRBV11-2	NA	CASSLGPGYYEQYF
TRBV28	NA	CASSLLLAGESYNEQFF
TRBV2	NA	CASSERDEQYF
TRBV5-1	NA	CASSARVAMADTQYF
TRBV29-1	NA	CSVLLSYEQFF
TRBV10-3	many	CATLTTESETQYF